Following are 10 T cell receptor beta chains from one sample sequenced in a study of blood T cell repertoires in COVID-19. Method: immunoSEQ multiplex PCR; TCRdb's copy keeps in-frame clones and lacks some. This sample has approximately 670,000 clones, with around 89% found just once. What was sequenced was peripheral blood. All receptors come from a woman aged 18-35 years with acute or convalescent COVID-19.

This clone was picked up a small number of times. The chain has TRBV7-8 and TRBJ1-1; 8 bases map to TRBD1. The junction had 6 bases not matched to a gene; V was cut back by 5 bases and J by 4 bases. CDR1 is SGHVS, CDR2 FQNEAQ, per germline. The length of the CDR3 is 14 residues. The CDR3 region is CASSPQGAFTEAFF. For the CDR3, the DNA is TGTGCCAGCAGCCCCCAGGGGGCTTTCACTGAAGCTTTCTTT.

This chain joins TRBV7-3 and TRBJ1-2; D might be TRBD1 (6 bases). V lost 2 bases and J 0 bases, leaving 7 bases between the germline ends. Germline-derived CDR1 and CDR2 are SGHTA and FQGTGA. The CDR3 covers 14 residues. CDR3 coding DNA: TGTGCCAGCAGCTTAGGGACATCTAACTATGGCTACACCTTC. Amino acids: CASSLGTSNYGYTF.

The J gene is TRBJ2-7, the V gene TRBV5-8, with TRBD1 identical over 9 bases. V lost 5 bases and J lost 7; bases outside the gene matches: 7. The CDR3 totals 13 residues. Per the germline V gene, CDR1 is SGHTS and CDR2 is YDEGEE. The CDR3 bases are TGTGCCAGCAGGGACAGGGGCGCGTCGGAGCAGTACTTC. Amino acid sequence: CASRDRGASEQYF.

CDR3 loop: CASKGSSNQPQHF. The CDR3 DNA follows: TGTGCCAGCAAGGGGTCAAGCAATCAGCCCCAGCATTTT. V gene TRBV6-5 combines with J gene TRBJ1-5, with TRBD1 as a possible D gene (5 bases). This CDR3 is built from 13 residues. Germline lookup yields CDR1 MNHEY and CDR2 SVGAGI. V lost 7 bases and J lost 1, with 8 bases in between.

The CDR3 is CASSPGGPAYNEQFF. The CDR3 DNA sequence: TGTGCCAGCAGCCCCGGGGGGCCGGCCTACAATGAGCAGTTCTTC. V gene TRBV7-2 combines with J gene TRBJ2-1; tentative D call: TRBD2 (7 bases). CDR1 is SGHTA and CDR2 is FQGNSA in the germline V gene. The CDR3 length is 15 residues. Trimming shortened V by 5 bases and J by 2 bases, and 13 bases separated the two germline ends.

Written as DNA, the CDR3 is TGCGCCAGCAGCCAAGATACGGGGGAGCAGTTCTTC. It encodes CASSQDTGEQFF. The V call is TRBV4-3, the J call TRBJ2-1; the D gene is possibly TRBD2 (5 bases). Germline V gene data show CDR1 as LGHNA and CDR2 as YSLEER. Trimming pared 0 bases from V and 10 bases from J, leaving 7 bases between. This CDR3 spans 12 amino acids.

J is TRBJ2-3 and V is TRBV6-4; a possible D gene is TRBD1 (5 bases). V was cut by 0 bases and J by 4 bases, with 14 bases left in between. This CDR3 comprises 16 residues. CDR1 MRHNA and CDR2 SNTAGT come from the germline V gene. The CDR3 region has the DNA TGTGCCAGCAGTGACTCTCCGGCAGACAGTGCAGATACGCAGTATTTT. Translated: CASSDSPADSADTQYF.

This rearrangement joins TRBV19 to TRBJ1-1; 9 bases align to TRBD1. CDR1 is LNHDA, CDR2 SQIVND, per germline (reference sequence). V shed 6 bases and J 0 bases; nucleotides not matched to a gene: 14. This CDR3 has 18 amino acids. The CDR3 region is CASRPMGQGERVNTEAFF. The CDR3 DNA sequence: TGTGCCAGTAGGCCAATGGGACAGGGAGAACGAGTGAACACTGAAGCTTTCTTT.

The chain combines TRBV7-2 with TRBJ1-6; 8 bases align to TRBD1. V shed 1 base, J shed 6 bases, and the junction held 2 bases outside the gene matches. Germline V lookup: CDR1 SGHTA, CDR2 FQGNSA. There are 15 residues in the CDR3. This CDR3 reads CASSLGTGTNSPLHF. DNA of the CDR3: TGTGCCAGCAGCTTAGGGACAGGGACTAATTCACCCCTCCACTTT.

V and J are TRBV7-9 and TRBJ2-3; a weak D match, TRBD2 (7 bases). The germline V gene encodes CDR1 SEHNR and CDR2 FQNEAQ (reference sequence). The CDR3 consists of 17 residues. V lost 5 bases, J lost 0 bases, and 18 bases lay in between. The CDR3 is CASSEPGGRDSTDTQYF. For the CDR3, the DNA is TGTGCCAGCAGCGAACCGGGGGGCCGAGATAGCACAGATACGCAGTATTTT. Based on the CDR3 plus reference TRBV7-9 and TRBJ2-3, the full variable domain is DTGVSQNPRHKITKRGQNVTFRCDPISEHNRLYWYRQTLGQGPEFLTYFQNEAQLEKSRLLSDRFSAERPKGSFSTLEIQRTEQGDSAMYLCASSEPGGRDSTDTQYFGPGTRLTVL.